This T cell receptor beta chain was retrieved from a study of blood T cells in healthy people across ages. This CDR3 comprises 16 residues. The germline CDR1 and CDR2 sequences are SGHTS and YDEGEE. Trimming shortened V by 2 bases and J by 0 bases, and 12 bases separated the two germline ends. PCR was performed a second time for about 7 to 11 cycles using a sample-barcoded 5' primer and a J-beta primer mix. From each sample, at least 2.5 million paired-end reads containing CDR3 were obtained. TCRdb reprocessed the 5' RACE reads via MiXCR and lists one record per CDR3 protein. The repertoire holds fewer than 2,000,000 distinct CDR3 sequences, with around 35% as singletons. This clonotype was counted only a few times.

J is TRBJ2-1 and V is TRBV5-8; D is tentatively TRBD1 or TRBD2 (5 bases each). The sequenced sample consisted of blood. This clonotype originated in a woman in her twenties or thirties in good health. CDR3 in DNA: TGTGCCAGCAGCTTTGACCCGAGGGGCTCCTACAATGAGCAGTTCTTC. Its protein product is CASSFDPRGSYNEQFF.